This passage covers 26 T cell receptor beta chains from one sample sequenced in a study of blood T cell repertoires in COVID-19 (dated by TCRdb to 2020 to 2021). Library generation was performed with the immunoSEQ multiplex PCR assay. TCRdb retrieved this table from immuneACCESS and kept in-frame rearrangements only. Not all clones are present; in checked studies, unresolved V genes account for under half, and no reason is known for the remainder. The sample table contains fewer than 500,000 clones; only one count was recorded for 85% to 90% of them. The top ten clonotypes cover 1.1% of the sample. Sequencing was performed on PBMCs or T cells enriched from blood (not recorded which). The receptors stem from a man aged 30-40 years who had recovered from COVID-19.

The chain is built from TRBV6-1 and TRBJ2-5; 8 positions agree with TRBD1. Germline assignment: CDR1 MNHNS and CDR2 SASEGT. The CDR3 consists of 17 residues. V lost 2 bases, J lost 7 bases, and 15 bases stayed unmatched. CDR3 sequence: CASSETPGTGIEGTQYF. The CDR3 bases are TGTGCCAGCAGTGAAACGCCCGGGACAGGAATAGAAGGGACCCAGTACTTC.

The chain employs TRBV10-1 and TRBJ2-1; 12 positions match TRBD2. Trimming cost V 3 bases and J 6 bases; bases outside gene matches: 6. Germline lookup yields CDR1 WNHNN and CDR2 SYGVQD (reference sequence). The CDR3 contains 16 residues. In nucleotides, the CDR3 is TGCGCCAGCAGTGACCCGGGACTAGCGGGTTCCAATGAGCAGTTCTTC. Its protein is CASSDPGLAGSNEQFF.

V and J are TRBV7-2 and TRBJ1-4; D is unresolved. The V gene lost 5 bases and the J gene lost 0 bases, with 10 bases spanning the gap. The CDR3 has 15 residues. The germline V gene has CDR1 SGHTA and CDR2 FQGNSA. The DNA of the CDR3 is TGTGCCAGCAGCAGGCGGGCCTCAACTAATGAAAAACTGTTTTTT. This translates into CASSRRASTNEKLFF. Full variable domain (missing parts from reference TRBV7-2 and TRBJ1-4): GAGVSQSPSNKVTEKGKDVELRCDPISGHTALYWYRQSLGQGLEFLIYFQGNSAPDKSGLPSDRFSAERTGGSVSTLTIQRTQQEDSAVYLCASSRRASTNEKLFFGSGTQLSVL.

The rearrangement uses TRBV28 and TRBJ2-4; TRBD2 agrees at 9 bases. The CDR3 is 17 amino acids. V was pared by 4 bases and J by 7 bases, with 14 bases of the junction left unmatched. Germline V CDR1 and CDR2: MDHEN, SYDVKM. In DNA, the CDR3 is TGTGCCAGCAGTTACATCATCGGGCGGGAGGGCGGCAACATTCAGTACTTC. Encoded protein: CASSYIIGREGGNIQYF.

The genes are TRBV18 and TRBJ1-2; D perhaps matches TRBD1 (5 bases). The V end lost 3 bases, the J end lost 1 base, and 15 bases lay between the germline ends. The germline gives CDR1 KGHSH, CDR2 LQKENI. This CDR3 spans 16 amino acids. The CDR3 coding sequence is TGTGCCAGCTCACCCGTTGACAGCGATATTAACTATGGCTACACCTTC. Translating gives CASSPVDSDINYGYTF.

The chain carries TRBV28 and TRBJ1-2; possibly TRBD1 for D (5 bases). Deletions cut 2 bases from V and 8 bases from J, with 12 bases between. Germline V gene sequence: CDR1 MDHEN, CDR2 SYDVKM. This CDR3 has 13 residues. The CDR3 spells CASSLLSRTGYTF. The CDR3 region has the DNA TGTGCCAGCAGTTTACTATCAAGGACAGGCTACACCTTC.

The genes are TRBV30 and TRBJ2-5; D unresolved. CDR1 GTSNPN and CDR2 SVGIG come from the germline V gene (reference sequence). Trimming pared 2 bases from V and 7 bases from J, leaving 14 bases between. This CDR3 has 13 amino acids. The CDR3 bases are TGTGCCTGGAGTATTTTGGCAATGGTGACCCAGTACTTC. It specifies CAWSILAMVTQYF.

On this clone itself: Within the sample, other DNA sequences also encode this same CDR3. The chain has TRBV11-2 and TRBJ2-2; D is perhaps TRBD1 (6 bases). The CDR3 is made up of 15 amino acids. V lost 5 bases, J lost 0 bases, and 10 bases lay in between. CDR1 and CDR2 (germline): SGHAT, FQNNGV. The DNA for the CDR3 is TGTGCCAGCAGCCCCGACAGGACGAACACCGGGGAGCTGTTTTTT. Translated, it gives CASSPDRTNTGELFF.

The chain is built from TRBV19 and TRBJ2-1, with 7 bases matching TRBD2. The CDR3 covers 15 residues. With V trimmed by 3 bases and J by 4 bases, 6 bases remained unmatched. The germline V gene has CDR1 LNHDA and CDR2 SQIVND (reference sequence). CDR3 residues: CASSIGRESYNEQFF. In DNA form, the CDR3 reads TGTGCCAGTAGTATTGGGCGGGAGTCTTACAATGAGCAGTTCTTC.

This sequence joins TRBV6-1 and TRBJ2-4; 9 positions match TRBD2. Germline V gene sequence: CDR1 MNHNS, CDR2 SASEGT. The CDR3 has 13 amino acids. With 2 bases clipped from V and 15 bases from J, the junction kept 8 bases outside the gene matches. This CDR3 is CASSEHRGRGRYF. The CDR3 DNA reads TGTGCCAGCAGTGAACATCGCGGGAGGGGTAGGTACTTC.

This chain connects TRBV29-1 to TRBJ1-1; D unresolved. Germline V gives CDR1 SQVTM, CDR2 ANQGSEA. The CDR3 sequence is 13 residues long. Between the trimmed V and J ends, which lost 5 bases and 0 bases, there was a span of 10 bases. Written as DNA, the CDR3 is TGCAGCGTTTCGTGGGCTATGAACACTGAAGCTTTCTTT. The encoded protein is CSVSWAMNTEAFF.

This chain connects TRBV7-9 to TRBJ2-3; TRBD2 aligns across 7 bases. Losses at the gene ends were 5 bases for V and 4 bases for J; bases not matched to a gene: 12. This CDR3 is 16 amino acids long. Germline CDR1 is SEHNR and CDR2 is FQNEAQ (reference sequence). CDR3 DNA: TGTGCCAGCAGCCTAGGACTTCTAGCGGAGTCAGATACGCAGTATTTT. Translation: CASSLGLLAESDTQYF. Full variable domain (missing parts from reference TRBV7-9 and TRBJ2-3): DTGVSQNPRHKITKRGQNVTFRCDPISEHNRLYWYRQTLGQGPEFLTYFQNEAQLEKSRLLSDRFSAERPKGSFSTLEIQRTEQGDSAMYLCASSLGLLAESDTQYFGPGTRLTVL.

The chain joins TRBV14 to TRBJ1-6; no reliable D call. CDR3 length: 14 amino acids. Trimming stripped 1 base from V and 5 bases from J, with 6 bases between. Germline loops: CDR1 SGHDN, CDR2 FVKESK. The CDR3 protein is CASSQGQDNSPLHF. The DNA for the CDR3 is TGTGCCAGCAGCCAAGGGCAAGATAATTCACCCCTCCACTTT.

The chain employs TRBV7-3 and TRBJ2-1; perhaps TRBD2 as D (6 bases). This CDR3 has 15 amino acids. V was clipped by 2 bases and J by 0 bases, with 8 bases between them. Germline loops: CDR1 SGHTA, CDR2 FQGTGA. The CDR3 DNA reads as TGTGCCAGCAGCTTAGACGGGAGCTCCTACAATGAGCAGTTCTTC. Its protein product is CASSLDGSSYNEQFF.

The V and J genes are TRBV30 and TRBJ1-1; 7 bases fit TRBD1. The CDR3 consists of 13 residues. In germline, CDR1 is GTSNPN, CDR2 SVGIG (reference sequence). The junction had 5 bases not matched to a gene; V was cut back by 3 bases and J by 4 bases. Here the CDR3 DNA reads TGTGCCTGGAGATCACAGGGGTTCACTGAAGCTTTCTTT. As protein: CAWRSQGFTEAFF.

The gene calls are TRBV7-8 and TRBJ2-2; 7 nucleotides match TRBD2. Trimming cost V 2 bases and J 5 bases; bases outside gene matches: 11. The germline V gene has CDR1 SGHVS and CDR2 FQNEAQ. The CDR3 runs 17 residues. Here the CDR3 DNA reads TGTGCCAGCAGCTTACTTAGCGGGCTAGGTGGGACCGGGGAGCTGTTTTTT. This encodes CASSLLSGLGGTGELFF.

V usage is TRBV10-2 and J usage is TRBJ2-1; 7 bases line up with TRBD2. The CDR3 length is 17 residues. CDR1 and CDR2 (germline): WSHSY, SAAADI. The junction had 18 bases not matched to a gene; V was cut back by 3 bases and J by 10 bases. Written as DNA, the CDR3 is TGCGCCAGCAGTGACCCCCGGGTAGCGGGTGCTGTGTTGGAGCAGTTCTTC. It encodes CASSDPRVAGAVLEQFF.

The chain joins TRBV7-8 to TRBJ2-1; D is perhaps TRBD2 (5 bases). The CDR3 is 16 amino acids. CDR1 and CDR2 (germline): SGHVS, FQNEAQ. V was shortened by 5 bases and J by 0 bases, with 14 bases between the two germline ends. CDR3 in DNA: TGTGCCAGCAGCACCGGGGAGTACAGCTCCTACAATGAGCAGTTCTTC. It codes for CASSTGEYSSYNEQFF.

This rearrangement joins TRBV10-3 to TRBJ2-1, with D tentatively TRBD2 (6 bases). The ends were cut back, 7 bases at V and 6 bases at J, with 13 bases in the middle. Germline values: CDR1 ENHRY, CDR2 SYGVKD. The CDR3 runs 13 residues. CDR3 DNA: TGTGCCATCACAGGAGGAGGGACCAATGAGCAGTTCTTC. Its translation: CAITGGGTNEQFF.

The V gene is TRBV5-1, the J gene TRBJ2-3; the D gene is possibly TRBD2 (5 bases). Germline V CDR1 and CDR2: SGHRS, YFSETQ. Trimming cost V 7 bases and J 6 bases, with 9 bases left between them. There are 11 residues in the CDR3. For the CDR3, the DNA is TGCGCCAGCCATGGAGGCGATACGCAGTATTTT. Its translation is CASHGGDTQYF.

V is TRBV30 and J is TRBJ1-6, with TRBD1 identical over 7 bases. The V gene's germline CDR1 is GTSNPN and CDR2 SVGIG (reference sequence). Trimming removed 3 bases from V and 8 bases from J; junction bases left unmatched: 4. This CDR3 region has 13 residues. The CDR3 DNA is TGTGCCTGGAGCCGACAGGGTTATTCACCCCTCCACTTT. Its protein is CAWSRQGYSPLHF.

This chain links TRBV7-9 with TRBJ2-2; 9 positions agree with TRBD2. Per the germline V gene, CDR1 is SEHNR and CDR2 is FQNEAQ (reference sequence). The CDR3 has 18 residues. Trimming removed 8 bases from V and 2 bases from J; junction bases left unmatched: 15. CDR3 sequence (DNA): TGTGCCAGCCGAACCCCCGACGGACTAGCGCAAAACACCGGGGAGCTGTTTTTT. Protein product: CASRTPDGLAQNTGELFF.

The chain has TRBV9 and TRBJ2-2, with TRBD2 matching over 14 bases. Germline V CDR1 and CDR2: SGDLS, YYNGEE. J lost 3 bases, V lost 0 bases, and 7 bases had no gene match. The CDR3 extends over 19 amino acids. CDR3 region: CASSVVGLAGVTDTGELFF. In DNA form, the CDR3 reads TGTGCCAGCAGCGTAGTGGGACTAGCGGGAGTTACGGACACCGGGGAGCTGTTTTTT.

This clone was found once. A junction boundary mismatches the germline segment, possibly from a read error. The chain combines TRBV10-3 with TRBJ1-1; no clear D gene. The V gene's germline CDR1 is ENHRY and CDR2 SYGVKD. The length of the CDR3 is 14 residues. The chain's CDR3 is CAISLSGIGTETFF. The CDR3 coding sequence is TGTGCCATCAGTCTGTCAGGTATCGGCACTGAAACTTTCTTT.

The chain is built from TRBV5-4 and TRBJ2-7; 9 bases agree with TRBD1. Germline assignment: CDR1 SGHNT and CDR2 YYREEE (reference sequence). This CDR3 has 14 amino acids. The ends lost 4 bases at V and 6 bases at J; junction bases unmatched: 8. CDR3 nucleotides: TGTGCCAGCAGCCAGGGACAGGGTAGGACCGAGCAGTACTTC. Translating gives CASSQGQGRTEQYF.

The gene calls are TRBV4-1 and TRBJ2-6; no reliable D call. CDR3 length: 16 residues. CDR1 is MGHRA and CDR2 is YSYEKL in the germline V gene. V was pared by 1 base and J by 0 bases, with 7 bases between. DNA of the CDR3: TGCGCCAGCAGCCAAGCACACCTCTCTGGGGCCAACGTCCTGACTTTC. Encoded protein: CASSQAHLSGANVLTF.